This T cell receptor beta chain was captured in a study of shared clonotypes between healthy human individuals. It was across several immunoSEQ plates that each subset's genomic DNA was evenly split. Assay: immunoSEQ multiplex PCR; the TCRdb copy retains only in-frame clones and omits some. The sample consists of around 510,000 clones, around three quarters of them appearing once. Healthy HIV-negative adults without recent acute infections or vaccinations served as donors. The germline gives CDR1 SGHRS, CDR2 YFSETQ. The CDR3 consists of 14 residues. Trimming pared 0 bases from V and 6 bases from J, leaving 10 bases between.

The source material was PBMCs. The V and J genes are TRBV5-1 and TRBJ1-3; D is ambiguous. The receptor was derived from a woman aged 40 to 50 in good health. Some clones in this sample may be carry-over from other donors' samples. The CDR3 bases are TGCGCCAGCAGCTTGGAGGGATCCGAAAACACCATATATTTT. The encoded protein is CASSLEGSENTIYF.